Presented here are 5 T cell receptor beta chains from one specimen sequenced in a study of tumor-infiltrating lymphocytes in primary liver carcinoma. Blood RNA came from unsorted whole blood; germline DNA was also extracted. With a constant-region primer, TCR beta cDNA was made from about 0.55 ug of total RNA. Libraries of TCR beta came from three nested multiplex PCR rounds with slightly modified ARM-PCR. Both of the initial two PCR rounds ran for approximately 11 cycles and employed TRBV1-TRBV30 forward primers alongside a C-beta reverse primer. One entry per CDR3 protein, called by TCRdb with MiXCR from the multiplex PCR reads. The sample carries about 210,000 distinct CDR3 sequences, approximately 65% recorded once. Sequenced material: peripheral blood. These receptors all stem from a woman aged 55-70 years with primary liver carcinoma and hepatitis B virus infection.

This clonotype occurred once. Since a much larger clone is just one base distant, this may be a read error. The chain couples TRBV6-1 to TRBJ2-1; tentatively, D is TRBD1 (5 bases). Germline V lookup: CDR1 MNHNS, CDR2 SASEGT. This CDR3 comprises 13 residues. The CDR3, as DNA: TGTGCCACCAAAGAGACAGCAGACAATGAGCGGTTCTTC. Its translation: CATKETADNERFF.

This clonotype was observed at least ten times. This chain links TRBV6-1 with TRBJ2-3; either TRBD1 or TRBD2 may supply D (5 bases each). V lost 6 bases, J lost 2 bases, and 24 bases lay in between. Germline CDR1 reads MNHNS; CDR2 reads SASEGT. This CDR3 is 18 amino acids long. CDR3 bases: TGTGCCAGCAGCAAGGACCTCGTTTACCGGGACCCCACAGATACGCAGTATTTT. Translated: CASSKDLVYRDPTDTQYF.

This clonotype was seen only a few times. The rearrangement joins TRBV12-3 or TRBV12-4 to TRBJ2-3, with no clear D. V was shortened by 7 bases and J by 2 bases, with 10 bases between the two germline ends. The CDR3 is 13 residues long. The CDR3, as DNA: TGTGCCAGCACCTTCGGGCACACAGATACGCAGTATTTT. Translated: CASTFGHTDTQYF.

About this clonotype itself: This clone may be a read error of a much larger clone one base away. This chain joins TRBV6-5 and TRBJ2-6; tentative D call: TRBD1 (6 bases). The CDR3 has 19 amino acids. Between the trimmed V and J ends, which lost 7 bases and 8 bases, there was a span of 30 bases. Germline V lookup: CDR1 MNHEY, CDR2 SVGAGI. For the CDR3, the DNA is TGTGCCAGCACCCCTTTGGCAGGGGATCATAAGTCGGGGTCCAACGTCCTGACTTTC. Translated, it gives CASTPLAGDHKSGSNVLTF.

This chain links TRBV11-2 with TRBJ2-1, with D unclear. Deletions cut 5 bases from V and 4 bases from J, with 15 bases between. Germline CDR1 SGHAT, CDR2 FQNNGV. This CDR3 contains 15 residues. CDR3 nucleotide sequence: TGTGCCAGCAGCCTTTTAACCGAGGCTTACAATGAGCAGTTCTTC. Encoded protein: CASSLLTEAYNEQFF.